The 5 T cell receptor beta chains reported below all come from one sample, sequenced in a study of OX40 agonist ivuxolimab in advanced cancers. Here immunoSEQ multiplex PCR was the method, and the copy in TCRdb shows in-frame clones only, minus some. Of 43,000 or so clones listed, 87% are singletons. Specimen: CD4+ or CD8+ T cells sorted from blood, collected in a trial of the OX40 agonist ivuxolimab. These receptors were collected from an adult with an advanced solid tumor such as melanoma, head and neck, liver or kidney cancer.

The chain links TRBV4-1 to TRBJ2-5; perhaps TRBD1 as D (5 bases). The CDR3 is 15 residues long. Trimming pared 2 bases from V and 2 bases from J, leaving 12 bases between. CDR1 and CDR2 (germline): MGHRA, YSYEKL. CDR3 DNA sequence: TGCGCCAGCAGCCAATCCAGGGTGGAACAAGAGACCCAGTACTTC. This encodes CASSQSRVEQETQYF.

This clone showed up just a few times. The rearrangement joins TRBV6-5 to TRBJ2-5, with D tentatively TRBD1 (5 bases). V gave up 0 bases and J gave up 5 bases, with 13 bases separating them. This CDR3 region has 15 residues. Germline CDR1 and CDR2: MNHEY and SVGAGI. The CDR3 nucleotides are TGTGCCAGCAGTTACTCGATGGGCAGGGCTGAGACCCAGTACTTC. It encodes CASSYSMGRAETQYF.

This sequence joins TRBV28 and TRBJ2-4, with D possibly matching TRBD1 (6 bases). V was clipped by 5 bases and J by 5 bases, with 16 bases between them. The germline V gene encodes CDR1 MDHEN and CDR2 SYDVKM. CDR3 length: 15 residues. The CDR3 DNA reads TGTGCCAGCAGTGCCCCCGGGACATATGAAAACATTCAGTACTTC. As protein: CASSAPGTYENIQYF. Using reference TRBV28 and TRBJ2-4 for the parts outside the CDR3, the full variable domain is DVKVTQSSRYLVKRTGEKVFLECVQDMDHENMFWYRQDPGLGLRLIYFSYDVKMKEKGDIPEGYSVSREKKERFSLILESASTNQTSMYLCASSAPGTYENIQYFGAGTRLSVL.

The CDR3 DNA sequence: TGTGCCACCAGCAGAGATCCGGCAGGCAACTACGAGCAGTACTTC. This sequence encodes CATSRDPAGNYEQYF. The chain combines TRBV15 with TRBJ2-7; no definite D call. The CDR3 has 15 residues. Germline V gives CDR1 LNHNV, CDR2 YYDKDF (reference sequence). V was shortened by 0 bases and J by 3 bases, with 12 bases between the two germline ends.

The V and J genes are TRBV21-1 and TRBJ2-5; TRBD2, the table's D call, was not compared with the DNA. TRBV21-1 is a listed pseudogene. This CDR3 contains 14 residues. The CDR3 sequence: CASQFLAGEEEQYF. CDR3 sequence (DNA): TGTGCCAGCCAGTTCTTAGCGGGAGAGGAGGAGCAGTACTTC.